This record looks at one T cell receptor beta chain sequence and its context. This clonotype was found many times. Its antigen is not yet known. No base quality values were provided; no much bigger clone lies one nucleotide off. This entry comes from a study of regulatory T cells in long-lasting Graves disease (dated by TCRdb to about 2021). Notes on the research overall: Antithyroid drugs had been taken for less than 3 months by newly diagnosed Graves' disease patients. Persistent Graves' disease patients were compared with newly diagnosed Graves' disease patients by peripheral blood TCR sequencing and RNA sequencing. The study was registered as a clinical trial and conducted in China. A total of roughly 33 samples were covered by TCR sequencing, comprising some 13 persistent and 20 or so newly diagnosed Graves' disease patients.

The time point label of this sample denotes: newly diagnosed GD, antithyroid drugs for less than 3 months. RNA was extracted from PBMCs in TRIzol for both TCR sequencing and RNA sequencing. The diagnosis of Graves' disease followed American Thyroid Association guidelines. Patients were recruited from an endocrinology department in Xi'an, China. From each patient, about 9.7 milliliters of peripheral blood was collected into an EDTA anticoagulant tube. Ficoll Paque Plus density gradient separation was used to isolate PBMCs, and no additional T cell sorting was done. An Agilent 2100 Bioanalyzer and agarose gel were used to check RNA quality, and a NanoDrop 2000 was used to measure RNA concentration. The germline V and J ends show losses of 5 bases and 4 bases respectively, and no gene match explains 10 bases of the junction. Reading from cysteine to phenylalanine, the CDR3 counts 16 amino acids. The read is trimmed to its CDR3 DNA, 48 bases read in frame from base 1.

On the study overall, not on this receptor specifically: A larger number of public clonotypes was shared among persistent patients (2,741) than among newly diagnosed patients (approximately 1,000). Compared with newly diagnosed patients, patients with persistent Graves' disease had lower TCR Shannon entropy and fewer highly expanded clones, which suggests clonal expansion. Sequencing and analysis were restricted to the TCR beta chain. As a limitation, the authors acknowledged that the small sample size may reduce accuracy. Preferential use of TRBV28, TRBJ1-2 and TRBJ2-5 was observed in persistent disease, whereas TRBV20-1 and TRBJ2-1 were favored in newly diagnosed disease. Peripheral blood alone was examined, since thyroid tissue, which constituted the primary lesion, could not be accessed.

Receptors were amplified or captured by multiplex PCR. Sequencing was performed on an Illumina HiSeq 4000. To build TCR beta libraries, CDR3 regions were amplified by Arm-PCR using iRepertoire HTBI primers. Gel purification was performed on PCR products prior to sequencing. Per the source publication's procedure: A total of 62 TRBV and 14 TRBJ segments were identified across samples and were used for gene usage analysis of CDR3 amino acid clonotypes. COPE and FqMerger were used to merge filtered high-quality paired reads into contigs. Contigs were aligned with BLAST to IMGT TRBV, TRBD and TRBJ reference genes, and CDR3 was defined per IMGT. Any clonotype with a frequency above 0.1% was classified as a highly expanded clone. Repertoire diversity was measured by Shannon entropy, and V-J evenness by the Gini coefficient. A clonotype found in more than one individual was treated as public. TCRdb passed the public sequencing reads through fastp at Q25 and MiXCR, retaining productive beta sequences. Rows merge per CDR3 protein into single entries with the most common DNA and genes. These V and J calls derive from TCRdb rather than the authors' analysis. The table for this sample lists roughly 380,000 distinct CDR3 sequences; around 15% of them were counted only once. Of the sample, approximately 21% falls within the top ten clones.

The specimen comprised peripheral blood mononuclear cells (PBMCs), sampled at new diagnosis, from a patient treated with antithyroid drugs. The chain is encoded by TRBV12-3 or TRBV12-4 joined to TRBJ2-3, with 9 junctional bases fitting TRBD2. This clonotype originated in a female donor with Graves disease. The CDR3 reads as follows: CASSPRTSADPDTQYF. In nucleotide form, the sequence is TGTGCCAGCAGTCCTAGGACTAGCGCGGATCCAGATACGCAGTATTTT.